Listed here are 13 T cell receptor beta chains from one sample, sequenced in a study of cytomegalovirus exposure and HLA in healthy donors (dated by TCRdb to the late 2010s). Library construction relied on the immunoSEQ multiplex PCR assay. The multiplex PCR relied on a mix of 60 forward primers for TCR Vbeta segments and 13 reverse primers for TCR Jbeta segments. In TCRdb, the immuneACCESS table is reduced to in-frame sequences with V and J assigned. These tables do not hold every clone; where another copy was compared, an unresolved V gene accounts for under half, and the others remain unexplained. In all, the sample holds 95,000 to 150,000 clones, and over 9.5% of those were seen once. Together, the top ten hold just over 4.5% of the sample. Sequencing used PBMCs. The receptors come from a woman younger than 30 in good health and CMV-seropositive.

The table lists this clone with a few counts. V and J are TRBV19 and TRBJ2-7; TRBD2 matches 7 bases. Per germline, CDR1 LNHDA and CDR2 SQIVND (reference sequence). This CDR3 contains 15 residues. V was clipped by 5 bases and J by 7 bases; unmatched bases: 14. CDR3 amino acids: CASSPASGGVNEQYF. The CDR3, as DNA: TGTGCCAGTAGTCCAGCTAGCGGAGGGGTGAATGAGCAGTACTTC.

This clone came up a few times. This chain uses TRBV23-1 with TRBJ2-7; D is unclear. TRBV23-1 is annotated as an ORF whose role is uncertain. The germline V and J ends were trimmed by 7 bases and 0 bases, with 13 bases remaining between them. CDR3 length equals 14 residues. CDR3 loop: CASMTERRSYEQYF. CDR3 DNA: TGCGCCAGCATGACTGAGAGACGCTCCTACGAGCAGTACTTC.

This clone was counted between two and nine times. The gene calls are TRBV19 and TRBJ1-5, with 7 nucleotides matching TRBD1. The ends lost 5 bases at V and 5 bases at J; junction bases unmatched: 6. The germline V gene encodes CDR1 LNHDA and CDR2 SQIVND (reference sequence). The CDR3 is 14 residues long. CDR3: CASSRQGQDQPQHF. CDR3 in DNA: TGTGCCAGTAGTCGACAGGGCCAGGATCAGCCCCAGCATTTT.

The chain recombines TRBV15 with TRBJ1-4; 7 bases are shared with TRBD1. CDR1 and CDR2 (germline): LNHNV, YYDKDF (reference sequence). CDR3 length: 15 amino acids. V lost 4 bases and J lost 7; bases outside the gene matches: 9. For the CDR3, the DNA is TGTGCCACCAGCATCAGACAGGGAACGCGTGAAAAACTGTTTTTT. Amino acids: CATSIRQGTREKLFF.

V and J are TRBV20-1 and TRBJ2-7; D possibly corresponds to TRBD1 (5 bases). From germline, CDR1 is DFQATT and CDR2 SNEGSKA (reference sequence). Deletions cut 3 bases from V and 4 bases from J, with 7 bases between. The CDR3 spans 11 residues. The CDR3 here is CSASPGYEQYF. The CDR3 nucleotides read TGCAGTGCTAGCCCAGGGTACGAGCAGTACTTC.

This clone turned up a few times. The chain uses TRBV5-4 and TRBJ1-2; D is perhaps TRBD1 (5 bases). Trimming removed 3 bases at V and 0 bases at J, with 9 bases between. The CDR3 covers 14 residues. CDR1 is SGHNT, CDR2 YYREEE, per germline (reference sequence). The CDR3 DNA sequence: TGTGCCAGCAGCTGGGGGGGAGCTAACTATGGCTACACCTTC. Translated: CASSWGGANYGYTF.

This clone came up a few times. The chain uses TRBV15 and TRBJ2-3; D possibly corresponds to TRBD2 (7 bases). The CDR3 spans 16 residues. V was cut by 5 bases and J by 2 bases, with 17 bases left in between. CDR1 LNHNV and CDR2 YYDKDF come from the germline V gene (reference sequence). CDR3 bases: TGTGCCACCAGCGGGGGAAAGGGGGGGGCCACAGATACGCAGTATTTT. Translation: CATSGGKGGATDTQYF.

CDR3 DNA: TGTGCCAGCAGCTTGGGGACAGGGGCCTACGAGCAGTACTTC. The encoded protein is CASSLGTGAYEQYF. The chain combines TRBV5-6 with TRBJ2-7, with 9 bases identical to TRBD1. The CDR3 runs 14 residues. In germline, CDR1 is SGHDT, CDR2 YYEEEE. With V trimmed by 0 bases and J by 2 bases, 0 bases remained unmatched. The variable domain in full, completed from reference TRBV5-6 and TRBJ2-7, reads DAGVTQSPTHLIKTRGQQVTLRCSPKSGHDTVSWYQQALGQGPQFIFQYYEEEERQRGNFPDRFSGHQFPNYSSELNVNALLLGDSALYLCASSLGTGAYEQYFGPGTRLTVT.

CDR3 residues: CASSPSGDGRRNTIYF. The CDR3 DNA reads as TGTGCCAGTAGCCCCTCGGGGGATGGAAGGAGGAACACCATATATTTT. The chain recombines TRBV19 with TRBJ1-3, with D tentatively TRBD1 (5 bases). Trimming took 6 bases from V and 7 from J, leaving 22 bases between them. Looked up from germline, CDR1 is LNHDA and CDR2 is SQIVND (reference sequence). The CDR3 loop spans 16 amino acids.

This chain links TRBV7-3 with TRBJ2-2; TRBD2 aligns across 9 bases. Germline-derived CDR1 and CDR2 are SGHTA and FQGTGA. This CDR3 is built from 16 residues. The V gene end was trimmed by 2 bases and the J gene end by 1 base; junction bases not matched to a gene: 2. The CDR3 nucleotides are TGTGCCAGCAGCTTACTAGCGGGACTGAACACCGGGGAGCTGTTTTTT. This encodes CASSLLAGLNTGELFF.

The J gene is TRBJ2-3, the V gene TRBV6-5, with D tentatively TRBD1 (5 bases). The V end was cut by 6 bases, the J end by 1 base, with 11 bases between. The germline V gene encodes CDR1 MNHEY and CDR2 SVGAGI. The CDR3 totals 14 residues. The CDR3 is CASSPGYGTDTQYF. The CDR3 DNA follows: TGTGCCAGCAGCCCAGGGTACGGCACAGATACGCAGTATTTT.

The chain couples TRBV18 to TRBJ2-5, with TRBD2 as a possible D gene (6 bases). Germline V gives CDR1 KGHSH, CDR2 LQKENI. The ends were cut back, 3 bases at V and 4 bases at J, with 9 bases in the middle. The CDR3 runs 13 residues. Here the CDR3 reads CASSPGSSETQYF. The DNA for the CDR3 is TGTGCCAGCTCACCCGGGAGTTCAGAGACCCAGTACTTC.

The rearrangement joins TRBV28 to TRBJ2-3; D not certain. Trimming removed 6 bases at V and 0 bases at J, with 4 bases between. The CDR3 is 12 residues long. Per germline, CDR1 MDHEN and CDR2 SYDVKM. The CDR3 protein is CASRLSTDTQYF. In DNA, the CDR3 is TGTGCCAGCAGACTGAGCACAGATACGCAGTATTTT.